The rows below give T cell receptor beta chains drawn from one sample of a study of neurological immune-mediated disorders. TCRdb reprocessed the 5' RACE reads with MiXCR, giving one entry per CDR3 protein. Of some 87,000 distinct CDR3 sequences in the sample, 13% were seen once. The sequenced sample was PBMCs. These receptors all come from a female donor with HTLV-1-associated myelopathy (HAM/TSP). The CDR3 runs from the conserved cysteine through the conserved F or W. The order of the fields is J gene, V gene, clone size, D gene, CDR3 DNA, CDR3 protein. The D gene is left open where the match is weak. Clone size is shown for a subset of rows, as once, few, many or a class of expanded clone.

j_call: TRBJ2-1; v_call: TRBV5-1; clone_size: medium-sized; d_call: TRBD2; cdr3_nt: TGCGCCAGCAGCGCGCCTAGCGGGTCGGGCGATGAGCAGTTCTTC; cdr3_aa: CASSAPSGSGDEQFF
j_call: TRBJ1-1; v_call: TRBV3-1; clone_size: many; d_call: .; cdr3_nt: TGTGCCAGCAGTAAACGGGCCGACACTGAAGCTTTCTTT; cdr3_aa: CASSKRADTEAFF
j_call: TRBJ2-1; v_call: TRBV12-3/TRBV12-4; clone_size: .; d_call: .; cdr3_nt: TGTGCCAGCAGTACAGGGTGGCCCTACAATGAGCAGTTCTTC; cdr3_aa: CASSTGWPYNEQFF
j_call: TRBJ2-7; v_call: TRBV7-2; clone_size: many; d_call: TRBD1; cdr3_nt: TGTGCCAGCAGCACCCAAGGGACAGGGAAACCCTACGAGCAGTACTTC; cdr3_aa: CASSTQGTGKPYEQYF
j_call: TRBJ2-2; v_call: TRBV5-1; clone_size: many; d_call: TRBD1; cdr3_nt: TGCGCCAGCAGCTTAAGACAGGGTTCGACCGGGGAGCTGTTTTTT; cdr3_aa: CASSLRQGSTGELFF
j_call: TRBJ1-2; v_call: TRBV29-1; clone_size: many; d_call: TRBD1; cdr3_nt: TGCAGCGTTGATTATCAGGGGGTCGACTATGGCTACACCTTC; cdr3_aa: CSVDYQGVDYGYTF
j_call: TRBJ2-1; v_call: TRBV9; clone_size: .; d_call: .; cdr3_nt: TGTGCCAGCAGCCCCCGGGAGCACCTGTTTACTAGAACGGGTGAGCAGTTCTTC; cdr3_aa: CASSPREHLFTRTGEQFF
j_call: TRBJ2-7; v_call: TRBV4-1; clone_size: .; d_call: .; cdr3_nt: TGCGCCAGCAGCCATCAGGCTAGCACCTACGAGCAGTACTTC; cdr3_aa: CASSHQASTYEQYF
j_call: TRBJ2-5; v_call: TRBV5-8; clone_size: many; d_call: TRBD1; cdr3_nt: TGTGCCAGCAGCCCCGACAGGGGGAACGGGGAGACCCAGTACTTC; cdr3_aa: CASSPDRGNGETQYF
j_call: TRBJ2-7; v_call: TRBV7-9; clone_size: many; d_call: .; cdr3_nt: TGTGCCAGCAGCTGGGTAGGGGAGCAGTACTTC; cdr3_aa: CASSWVGEQYF
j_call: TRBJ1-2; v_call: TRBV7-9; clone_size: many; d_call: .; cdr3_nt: TGTGCCAGCAGCTTAGCAGTCAGAGGCTACACCTTC; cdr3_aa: CASSLAVRGYTF
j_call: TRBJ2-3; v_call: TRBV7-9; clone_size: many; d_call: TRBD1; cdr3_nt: TGTGCCAGCAGCTTGGGACAGGGTTTCACAGATACGCAGTATTTT; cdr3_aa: CASSLGQGFTDTQYF
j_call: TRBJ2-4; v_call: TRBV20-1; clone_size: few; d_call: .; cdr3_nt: TGCAGTGCCCTTATTCCCGAGACAGGTGGGATAGCCAAAAACATTCAGTACTTC; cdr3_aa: CSALIPETGGIAKNIQYF
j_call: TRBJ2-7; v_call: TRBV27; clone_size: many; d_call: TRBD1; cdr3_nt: TGTGCCAGCAGTTTGGGACAGGGCTACCACGAGCAGTACTTC; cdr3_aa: CASSLGQGYHEQYF
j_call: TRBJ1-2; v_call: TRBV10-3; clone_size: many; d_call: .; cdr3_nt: TGTGCCATCAGCTCCCAGGGAAACTATGGCTACACCTTC; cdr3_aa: CAISSQGNYGYTF
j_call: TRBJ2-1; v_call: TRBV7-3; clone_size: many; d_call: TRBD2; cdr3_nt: TGTGCCAGCAGCTTGACTAGCGGGGGGGCTCGCAATGAGCAGTTCTTC; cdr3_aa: CASSLTSGGARNEQFF
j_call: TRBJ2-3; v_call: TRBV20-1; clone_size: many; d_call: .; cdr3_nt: TGCAGTGTTCAAAGAGCTTGGGCAGATACGCAGTATTTT; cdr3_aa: CSVQRAWADTQYF
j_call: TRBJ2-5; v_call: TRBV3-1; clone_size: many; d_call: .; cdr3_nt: TGTGCCAGCAGCCAAGATTTCAAGCTACTGGAGACCCAGTACTTC; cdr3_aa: CASSQDFKLLETQYF
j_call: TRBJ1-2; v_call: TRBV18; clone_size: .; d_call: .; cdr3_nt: TGTGCCAGCTCATCAGACATTTATAACTATGGCTACACCTTC; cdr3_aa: CASSSDIYNYGYTF
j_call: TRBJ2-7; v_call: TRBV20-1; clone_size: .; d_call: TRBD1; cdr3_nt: TGCAGCTACCACCGACAGGGGGTCTACGAGCAGTACTTC; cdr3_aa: CSYHRQGVYEQYF
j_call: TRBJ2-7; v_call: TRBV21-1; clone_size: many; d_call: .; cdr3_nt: TGTGCCAGCGCCCCATTTCCTATCGCGGGGGGGACCTCCTACGAGCAGTACTTC; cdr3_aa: CASAPFPIAGGTSYEQYF
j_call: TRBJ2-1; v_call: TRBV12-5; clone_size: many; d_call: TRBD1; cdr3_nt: TGTGCTAGTGGTTCCTCAGGGACAGCCAAAAGCAATGAGCAGTTCTTC; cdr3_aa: CASGSSGTAKSNEQFF
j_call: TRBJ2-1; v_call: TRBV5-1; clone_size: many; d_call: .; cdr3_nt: TGCGCCAGCAGCGAACCGGGCACGATCTACAATGAGCAGTTCTTC; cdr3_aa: CASSEPGTIYNEQFF
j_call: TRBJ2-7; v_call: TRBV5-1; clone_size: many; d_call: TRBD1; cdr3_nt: TGCGCCAGCAGCTGGGGACAGGCCCTAGACGAGCAGTACTTC; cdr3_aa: CASSWGQALDEQYF
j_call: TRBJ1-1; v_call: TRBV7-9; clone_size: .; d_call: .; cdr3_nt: TGTGCCAGCAGCTTAAGGGAGACTGATGAAGCTTTCTTT; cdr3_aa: CASSLRETDEAFF
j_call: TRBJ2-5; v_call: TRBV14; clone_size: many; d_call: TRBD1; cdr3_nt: TGTGCCAGCAGCTTTCTCGGGACAGGGAAACAAGAGACCCAGTACTTC; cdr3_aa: CASSFLGTGKQETQYF
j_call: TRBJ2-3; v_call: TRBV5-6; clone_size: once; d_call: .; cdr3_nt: TGTGTCAGCAGCTGGGACGAACGCCCCGGCACAGATACGCAGTATTTT; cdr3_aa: CVSSWDERPGTDTQYF
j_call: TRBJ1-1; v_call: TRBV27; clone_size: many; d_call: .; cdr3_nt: TGTGCCAGCAGGACGGTGCTGGGGGAAGCTTTCTTT; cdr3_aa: CASRTVLGEAFF
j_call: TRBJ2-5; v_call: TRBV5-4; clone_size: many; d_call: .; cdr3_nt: TGTGCCAGCAGCTTGGAGGCAGAAGAGACCCAGTACTTC; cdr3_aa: CASSLEAEETQYF
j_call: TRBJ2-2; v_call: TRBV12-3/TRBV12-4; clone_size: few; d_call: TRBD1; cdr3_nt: TGTGCCAGCAGTACGACAGGGGGCTCTTTAGCCGGGGAGCTGTTTTTT; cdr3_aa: CASSTTGGSLAGELFF
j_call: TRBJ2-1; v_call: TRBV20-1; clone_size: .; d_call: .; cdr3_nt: TGCAGTGCTCATAAGACCGGGACTCTCACCAGGGAGCAGTTCTTC; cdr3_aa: CSAHKTGTLTREQFF
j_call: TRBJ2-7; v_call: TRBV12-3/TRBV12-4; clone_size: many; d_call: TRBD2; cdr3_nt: TGTGCCAGCTCGGGCGGGGGGAGCTCCTACGAGCAGTACTTC; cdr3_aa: CASSGGGSSYEQYF
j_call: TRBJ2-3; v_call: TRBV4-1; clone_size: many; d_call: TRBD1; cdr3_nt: TGCGCCAGCAGCCACTTACCGGGACAGGACACAGATACGCAGTATTTT; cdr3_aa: CASSHLPGQDTDTQYF
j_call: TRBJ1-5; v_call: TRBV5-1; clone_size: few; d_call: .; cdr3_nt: TGCGCCAGCAGCCAACTGGGGGGTAGTCAGCCCCAGCATTTT; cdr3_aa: CASSQLGGSQPQHF
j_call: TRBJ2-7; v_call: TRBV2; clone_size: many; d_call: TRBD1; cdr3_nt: TGTGCCAGCAGGCTGACAGGGGGTTCCTACGAGCAGTACTTC; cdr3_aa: CASRLTGGSYEQYF
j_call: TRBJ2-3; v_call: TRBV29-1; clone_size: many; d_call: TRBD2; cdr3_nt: TGCAGCGTTGTAGCGGGGGGCACAGATACGCAGTATTTT; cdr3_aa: CSVVAGGTDTQYF
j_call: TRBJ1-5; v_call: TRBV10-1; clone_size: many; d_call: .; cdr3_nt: TGCGCCAGCAGTCTCGATCAGCCCCAGCATTTT; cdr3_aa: CASSLDQPQHF
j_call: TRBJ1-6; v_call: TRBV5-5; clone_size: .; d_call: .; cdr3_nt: TGTGTCAGCAGCCGACTACCCATTATTTGGAATTCACCCCTCCACTTT; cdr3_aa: CVSSRLPIIWNSPLHF
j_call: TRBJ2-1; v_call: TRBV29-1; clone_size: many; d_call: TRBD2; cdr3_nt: TGCAGCGTCCTAGCGGGGGGGCCCTCGGGGCCTGAGCAGTTCTTC; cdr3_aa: CSVLAGGPSGPEQFF
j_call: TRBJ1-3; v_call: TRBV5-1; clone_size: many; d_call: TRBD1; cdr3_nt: TGCGCCAGCAGCCGGGACAGCACCTCTGGAAACACCATATATTTT; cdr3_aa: CASSRDSTSGNTIYF
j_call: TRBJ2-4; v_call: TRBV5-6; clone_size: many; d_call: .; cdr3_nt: TGTGCCAGCAGCTTGGGAAGGGACTTAGCCAAAAACATTCAGTACTTC; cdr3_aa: CASSLGRDLAKNIQYF
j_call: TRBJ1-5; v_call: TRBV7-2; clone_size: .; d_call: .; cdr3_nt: TGTGCCAGCAGCTCCGCCTTCATCAGGGGACAAACCCAGCATTTT; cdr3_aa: CASSSAFIRGQTQHF